This passage covers 20 T cell receptor beta chains from one sample sequenced in a study of ipilimumab plus nivolumab after autologous stem cell transplantation. Assay used: immunoSEQ multiplex PCR; TCRdb lists only in-frame clones, some missing. The repertoire holds roughly 11,000 clones, roughly three quarters seen once, with approximately 30% in the top ten. This specimen was PBMCs, taken in a trial of ipilimumab plus nivolumab as post-transplant consolidation. The receptors shown here come from a male donor with diffuse large B-cell lymphoma.

The V gene is TRBV5-6, the J gene TRBJ1-6; TRBD1 matches 8 bases. The CDR3 has 15 residues. Germline CDR1 is SGHDT and CDR2 is YYEEEE. Trimming took 1 base from V and 10 from J; bases not matched to a gene: 7. CDR3 DNA: TGTGCCAGCAGCTTGAAGTCAGGGGGCGAGTCACCCCTCCACTTT. Encoded protein: CASSLKSGGESPLHF.

The chain carries TRBV19 and TRBJ2-1; TRBD2 agrees at 8 bases. There are 15 residues in the CDR3. Trimming cost V 4 bases and J 8 bases; bases outside gene matches: 10. CDR1 is LNHDA, CDR2 SQIVND, per germline (reference sequence). The CDR3, as DNA: TGTGCCAGTAGTACTCCGGGACTAGTTTTAGATGAGCAGTTCTTC. Residues: CASSTPGLVLDEQFF.

J is TRBJ2-1 and V is TRBV14; D call uncertain. Germline lookup yields CDR1 SGHDN and CDR2 FVKESK. V dropped 0 bases and J dropped 9 bases, with 18 bases sitting between them. The CDR3 spans 16 residues. This CDR3 reads CASSQDRTALSREQFF. The CDR3 nucleotides read TGTGCCAGCAGCCAAGATAGGACGGCGTTATCGCGTGAGCAGTTCTTC.

This clone was counted between two and nine times. The chain combines TRBV2 with TRBJ1-4; 11 nucleotides match TRBD1. The V gene's germline CDR1 is SNHLY and CDR2 FYNNEI. J lost 7 bases, V lost 1 base, and 11 bases had no gene match. The CDR3 consists of 18 residues. The CDR3 loop is CASSEVSFGQGAFEKLFF. The CDR3 region has the DNA TGTGCCAGCAGTGAAGTATCTTTCGGACAGGGGGCATTTGAAAAACTGTTTTTT.

A single count supports this clone. This sequence joins TRBV14 and TRBJ2-3; 12 bases fit TRBD2. J was trimmed by 5 bases and V by 2 bases; bases with no gene match: 11. The CDR3 extends over 18 amino acids. Germline V gives CDR1 SGHDN, CDR2 FVKESK. The CDR3 loop is CASSQSQTSGSFGDTQYF. The CDR3 DNA sequence: TGTGCCAGCAGCCAATCGCAGACTAGCGGGAGTTTTGGAGATACGCAGTATTTT.

V and J are TRBV30 and TRBJ1-6, with D perhaps matching TRBD1 (5 bases). Trimming pared 1 base from V and 8 bases from J, leaving 9 bases between. CDR3 length equals 13 residues. Germline V gene lookup returns CDR1 GTSNPN and CDR2 SVGIG (reference sequence). This chain's CDR3 is CAWSGTGDSPLHF. CDR3 in DNA: TGTGCCTGGAGTGGAACAGGTGATTCACCCCTCCACTTT.

The chain joins TRBV5-4 to TRBJ2-1, with 8 bases aligning to TRBD1. CDR3 length equals 13 residues. Germline-derived CDR1 and CDR2 are SGHNT and YYREEE (reference sequence). J gave up 7 bases and V 5 bases, and 5 bases lay outside the gene matches. CDR3 residues: CASSRQGTNEQFF. DNA of the CDR3: TGTGCCAGCAGTCGACAGGGGACAAATGAGCAGTTCTTC. Filled out from reference TRBV5-4 and TRBJ2-1, the complete variable domain reads ETGVTQSPTHLIKTRGQQVTLRCSSQSGHNTVSWYQQALGQGPQFIFQYYREEENGRGNFPPRFSGLQFPNYSSELNVNALELDDSALYLCASSRQGTNEQFFGPGTRLTVL.

This clone was observed a few times. The chain is built from TRBV4-1 and TRBJ2-1; 7 bases agree with TRBD2. CDR3 length: 16 residues. Germline CDR1 reads MGHRA; CDR2 reads YSYEKL. The junction had 7 bases not matched to a gene; V was cut back by 0 bases and J by 5 bases. CDR3 in amino acids: CASSQEETGGNNEQFF. The CDR3 DNA sequence: TGCGCCAGCAGCCAAGAAGAAACGGGAGGTAACAATGAGCAGTTCTTC.

This clone appeared a single time. The gene calls are TRBV10-2 and TRBJ2-7; D unclear. Trimming left V 0 bases short and J 1 base short, with 7 bases between. The CDR3 totals 14 residues. The germline V gene has CDR1 WSHSY and CDR2 SAAADI. CDR3 sequence: CASSESAGSYEQYF. CDR3 DNA sequence: TGCGCCAGCAGTGAGTCAGCCGGTTCCTACGAGCAGTACTTC.

The gene calls are TRBV9 and TRBJ2-1; perhaps TRBD1 as D (5 bases). The germline V gene encodes CDR1 SGDLS and CDR2 YYNGEE. V dropped 0 bases and J dropped 0 bases, with 10 bases sitting between them. The CDR3 is made up of 16 amino acids. The CDR3 coding sequence is TGTGCCAGCAGCGTAGAGACAGTTCCCTCCTACAATGAGCAGTTCTTC. It encodes CASSVETVPSYNEQFF.

The chain joins TRBV5-1 to TRBJ1-4; 7 nucleotides match TRBD1. The CDR3 contains 14 residues. V shed 8 bases and J 3 bases; nucleotides not matched to a gene: 7. Germline CDR1 and CDR2: SGHRS and YFSETQ. The CDR3 region is CASKGGQPNEKLFF. CDR3 nucleotide sequence: TGCGCCAGTAAAGGGGGACAGCCTAATGAAAAACTGTTTTTT. The variable domain in full, completed from reference TRBV5-1 and TRBJ1-4, reads KAGVTQTPRYLIKTRGQQVTLSCSPISGHRSVSWYQQTPGQGLQFLFEYFSETQRNKGNFPGRFSGRQFSNSRSEMNVSTLELGDSALYLCASKGGQPNEKLFFGSGTQLSVL.

The rearrangement joins TRBV6-6 to TRBJ1-4; no definite D call. CDR3 length: 13 amino acids. CDR1 is MNHNY and CDR2 is SVGAGI in the germline V gene (reference sequence). Trimming left V 7 bases short and J 8 bases short, with 14 bases between. The CDR3 region is CASNTLPREKLFF. CDR3 bases: TGTGCCAGCAATACACTACCCAGGGAAAAACTGTTTTTT.

V gene TRBV6-5 combines with J gene TRBJ1-1, with D hard to call. The CDR3 extends over 14 amino acids. CDR1 MNHEY and CDR2 SVGAGI come from the germline V gene. The V end lost 1 base, the J end lost 1 base, and 7 bases lay between the germline ends. In DNA form, the CDR3 reads TGTGCCAGCAGTTACTGGAACAAGAACACTGAAGCTTTCTTT. Residues: CASSYWNKNTEAFF.

This clone showed up just a few times. Compared with germline, one end of the junction differs, possibly owing to a read error. CDR3 region: CASRISRTDF. CDR3 DNA sequence: TGTGCCAGCAGAATTAGCAGGACAGACTTT. J is TRBJ1-6 and V is TRBV7-4, with D possibly matching TRBD1 (6 bases). This CDR3 is 10 amino acids long. Germline CDR1 is SGHVT and CDR2 is SQSDAQ.

This clone has more than one count but fewer than ten. This chain links TRBV6-6 with TRBJ1-1; no clear D. Between the trimmed V and J ends, which lost 10 bases and 0 bases, there was a span of 12 bases. The CDR3 is 13 amino acids. Germline-derived CDR1 and CDR2 are MNHNY and SVGAGI (reference sequence). CDR3 DNA: TGTGCCACCGCGGAAGGCATGAACACTGAAGCTTTCTTT. Translating it yields CATAEGMNTEAFF.

V and J are TRBV7-9 and TRBJ1-5; perhaps TRBD1 as D (5 bases). Germline-derived CDR1 and CDR2 are SEHNR and FQNEAQ (reference sequence). V was shortened by 5 bases and J by 9 bases, with 17 bases between the two germline ends. The CDR3 loop spans 14 amino acids. The CDR3 DNA follows: TGTGCCAGCAGCCGCGGGGGAGTCCTTCGGCCCCAGCATTTT. Its protein product is CASSRGGVLRPQHF.

V is TRBV19 and J is TRBJ2-3, with 9 bases that match TRBD1. The CDR3 contains 18 residues. The trim removed 6 bases at V and 0 bases at J, leaving 13 bases unmatched. Germline CDR1 is LNHDA and CDR2 is SQIVND (reference sequence). The CDR3 loop is CASSPGQGSRTSTDTQYF. The CDR3 DNA sequence: TGTGCCAGTAGCCCGGGACAGGGTTCCCGTACTAGCACAGATACGCAGTATTTT.

This clone was recorded a few times. The chain links TRBV14 to TRBJ2-3, with D uncertain. The CDR3 loop spans 13 amino acids. The V end was cut by 1 base, the J end by 6 bases, with 8 bases between. The V gene's germline CDR1 is SGHDN and CDR2 FVKESK. The CDR3 region is CASSQAAVDTQYF. DNA for the CDR3: TGTGCCAGCAGCCAAGCCGCCGTGGATACGCAGTATTTT.

This clone was seen only a few times. J is TRBJ2-2 and V is TRBV6-1, with TRBD2 matching over 7 bases. This CDR3 has 13 amino acids. From germline, CDR1 is MNHNS and CDR2 SASEGT. V lost 3 bases and J lost 8; bases outside the gene matches: 3. The CDR3 DNA reads TGTGCCAGCAGTGAGACTAGCACTGGGGAGCTGTTTTTT. Its translation: CASSETSTGELFF.

V and J are TRBV4-2 and TRBJ1-1; D is unresolved. The CDR3 consists of 14 residues. Deletions cut 1 base from V and 2 bases from J, with 8 bases between. Germline CDR1 LGHNA, CDR2 YNFKEQ. The CDR3, as DNA: TGTGCCAGCAGCCAAGGGGCGGGAAACACTGAAGCTTTCTTT. As protein: CASSQGAGNTEAFF.